The rows below give T cell receptor beta chains drawn from one sample of a study of cytomegalovirus exposure and HLA in healthy donors. Profiled with immunoSEQ multiplex PCR; TCRdb holds only in-frame clones, not every one. The sample contains approximately 80,000 clones, roughly 61% of which appear only once. Sequenced sample: PBMCs. Receptors were obtained from a woman between 40 and 50 years old in good health and CMV-seropositive. CDR3s include the opening cysteine and the closing phenylalanine or tryptophan. D genes are given only for firm matches. Not all rows give a size; the values are once, few, many and, for expanded clones, a class.

TRBD2 NA TRBJ2-2 TRBV5-1 CASSGRSGGNTGELFF TGCGCCAGCAGCGGCCGCAGCGGGGGTAACACCGGGGAGCTGTTTTTT
TRBD2 NA TRBJ2-2 TRBV2 CASGEAGGRTGELFF TGTGCCAGCGGTGAAGCGGGAGGGCGCACCGGGGAGCTGTTTTTT
NA NA TRBJ1-2 TRBV6-5 CASSFYQGAWDGYTF TGTGCCAGCAGTTTCTACCAGGGTGCTTGGGATGGCTACACCTTC
TRBD2 NA TRBJ2-1 TRBV27 CASSRASGIVIEQFF TGTGCCAGCAGCCGGGCGAGCGGGATCGTAATTGAGCAGTTCTTC
NA NA TRBJ2-1 TRBV27 CASTSGSEQFF TGTGCCAGCACCTCTGGTAGTGAGCAGTTCTTC
NA NA TRBJ2-3 TRBV30 CAWERNPRITSTDTQYF TGTGCCTGGGAGAGGAATCCCAGAATCACTAGCACAGATACGCAGTATTTT
TRBD2 NA TRBJ2-5 TRBV5-1 CASSLVASGRVQETQYF TGCGCCAGCAGCTTGGTAGCTAGCGGTCGAGTACAAGAGACCCAGTACTTC
NA NA TRBJ1-3 TRBV2 CASSSYRSGNTIYF TGTGCCAGCAGTTCTTACAGGAGTGGAAACACCATATATTTT
NA NA TRBJ1-4 TRBV15 CATSRDPGAEKLFF TGTGCCACCAGCAGAGATCCAGGGGCTGAAAAACTGTTTTTT
TRBD2 NA TRBJ2-1 TRBV2 CASRFRLAGVGDEQFF TGTGCCAGCAGATTTCGACTAGCGGGAGTCGGGGATGAGCAGTTCTTC
NA once TRBJ2-1 TRBV7-7 CASSWGRGGEQFF TGTGCCAGCAGCTGGGGGCGGGGAGGGGAGCAGTTCTTC
NA NA TRBJ2-1 TRBV27 CASSLFWAGVGYNEQFF TGTGCCAGCAGTTTATTTTGGGCCGGGGTCGGCTACAATGAGCAGTTCTTC
TRBD2 few TRBJ2-1 TRBV6-5 CASSYSGLAVNEQFF TGTGCCAGCAGTTACTCGGGACTAGCGGTCAATGAGCAGTTCTTC
TRBD1 few TRBJ2-3 TRBV4-3 CASSQLRGQGFEDTQYF TGCGCCAGCAGCCAGTTAAGGGGGCAGGGGTTTGAGGATACGCAGTATTTT
NA NA TRBJ2-6 TRBV19 CASSLQGSGANVLTF TGTGCCAGTAGTCTTCAGGGGTCTGGGGCCAACGTCCTGACTTTC
NA NA TRBJ1-2 TRBV7-9 CASSLGGRRYGYTF TGTGCCAGCAGCTTGGGGGGGCGTCGGTATGGCTACACCTTC
NA NA TRBJ1-1 TRBV12-5 CASGLVLGPGWRGTEAFF TGTGCTAGTGGTTTGGTACTGGGCCCGGGTTGGAGGGGCACTGAAGCTTTCTTT
NA few TRBJ1-1 TRBV5-6 CASSFGGSVTEAFF TGTGCCAGCAGCTTCGGGGGGTCGGTCACTGAAGCTTTCTTT
TRBD1 NA TRBJ1-3 TRBV5-1 CASSLWVQGKSFRNTIYF TGCGCCAGCAGCTTGTGGGTACAGGGGAAGTCGTTTCGGAACACCATATATTTT
NA few TRBJ1-1 TRBV28 CASSEAGAENTEAFF TGTGCCAGCAGTGAAGCAGGGGCGGAGAACACTGAAGCTTTCTTT
TRBD1 NA TRBJ2-7 TRBV6-5 CASSYDRGPGYEQYF TGTGCCAGCAGTTACGACAGGGGGCCTGGGTACGAGCAGTACTTC
NA NA TRBJ1-1 TRBV10-3 CAIRVSQEAFF TGTGCCATCAGGGTTTCCCAGGAAGCTTTCTTT
TRBD1 NA TRBJ2-1 TRBV27 CASQTGKGQGQFF TGTGCCAGCCAGACTGGTAAAGGACAGGGCCAGTTCTTC
NA NA TRBJ1-1 TRBV4-1 CASSQDTYTEAFF TGCGCCAGCAGCCAAGACACTTACACTGAAGCTTTCTTT
NA NA TRBJ2-5 TRBV6-5 CASSYYAGIQETQYF TGTGCCAGCAGTTACTACGCGGGGATTCAAGAGACCCAGTACTTC
TRBD1 NA TRBJ1-2 TRBV28 CASSSPGQGETNYGYTF TGTGCCAGCAGTTCCCCGGGACAGGGGGAGACTAACTATGGCTACACCTTC
NA few TRBJ2-2 TRBV7-2 CASSLVGQTPLFF TGTGCCAGCAGCTTAGTGGGGCAGACTCCCCTGTTTTTT
NA NA TRBJ2-5 TRBV6-5 CASSYPGLETQYF TGTGCCAGCAGTTACCCGGGATTAGAGACCCAGTACTTC
TRBD1 few TRBJ1-2 TRBV28 CASRPSGGGYTF TGTGCCAGCAGACCCTCAGGGGGCGGCTACACCTTC
TRBD1 NA TRBJ1-2 TRBV5-4 CATTTGLNGYTF TGTGCCACCACGACAGGGCTAAATGGCTACACCTTC
NA NA TRBJ2-5 TRBV10-3 CAISREGGPKETQYF TGTGCCATCAGCCGGGAAGGAGGGCCCAAAGAGACCCAGTACTTC
NA NA TRBJ1-2 TRBV7-9 CASSLGSAGFYGYTF TGTGCCAGCAGCTTAGGGTCGGCGGGATTCTATGGCTACACCTTC
NA NA TRBJ2-7 TRBV25-1 CASRTTDTYEQYF TGTGCCAGCAGGACGACAGACACCTACGAGCAGTACTTC
NA NA TRBJ2-1 TRBV4-3 CASSQEVGGRGEQFF TGCGCCAGCAGCCAAGAAGTTGGCGGTCGGGGTGAGCAGTTCTTC
TRBD2 NA TRBJ2-5 TRBV7-2 CASSLVGEGETQYF TGTGCCAGCAGCCTGGTGGGGGAGGGGGAGACCCAGTACTTC
TRBD1 NA TRBJ1-2 TRBV18 CASSLGTGGGDGYTF TGTGCCAGCTCACTAGGCACAGGGGGCGGGGATGGCTACACCTTC
NA NA TRBJ2-2 TRBV4-2 CASSQVGWGQNTGELFF TGTGCCAGCAGCCAAGTTGGATGGGGGCAGAATACCGGGGAGCTGTTTTTT
NA NA TRBJ2-3 TRBV7-2 CASSLSGTDTQYF TGTGCCAGCAGCTTATCGGGCACAGATACGCAGTATTTT
NA few TRBJ1-1 TRBV28 CASPKTTTENTEAFF TGTGCCAGCCCCAAGACCACGACAGAAAACACTGAAGCTTTCTTT
NA few TRBJ2-1 TRBV27 CASSRKALGNEQFF TGTGCCAGCAGTAGAAAAGCCCTTGGCAATGAGCAGTTCTTC
TRBD1 NA TRBJ1-2 TRBV10-3 CAIRLGQGANYGYTF TGTGCCATCAGATTGGGACAGGGGGCGAACTATGGCTACACCTTC
TRBD1 few TRBJ1-2 TRBV28 CASSSGGPQGVAYGYTF TGTGCCAGCAGTTCGGGGGGACCACAGGGGGTAGCCTATGGCTACACCTTC
TRBD1 few TRBJ2-3 TRBV10-1 CASSLTGQGAGDTQYF TGCGCCAGCAGCTTGACTGGACAGGGGGCGGGAGATACGCAGTATTTT
TRBD2 NA TRBJ2-5 TRBV19 CASSFGGVAGGGETQYF TGTGCCAGTAGTTTCGGCGGGGTAGCGGGAGGTGGAGAGACCCAGTACTTC
TRBD2 few TRBJ2-3 TRBV5-1 CASSFSGRTTDTQYF TGCGCCAGCAGCTTTAGCGGGAGGACCACAGATACGCAGTATTTT
NA NA TRBJ1-2 TRBV11-2 CASSSRGGDGYTF TGTGCCAGCAGCTCCAGAGGGGGGGATGGCTACACCTTC